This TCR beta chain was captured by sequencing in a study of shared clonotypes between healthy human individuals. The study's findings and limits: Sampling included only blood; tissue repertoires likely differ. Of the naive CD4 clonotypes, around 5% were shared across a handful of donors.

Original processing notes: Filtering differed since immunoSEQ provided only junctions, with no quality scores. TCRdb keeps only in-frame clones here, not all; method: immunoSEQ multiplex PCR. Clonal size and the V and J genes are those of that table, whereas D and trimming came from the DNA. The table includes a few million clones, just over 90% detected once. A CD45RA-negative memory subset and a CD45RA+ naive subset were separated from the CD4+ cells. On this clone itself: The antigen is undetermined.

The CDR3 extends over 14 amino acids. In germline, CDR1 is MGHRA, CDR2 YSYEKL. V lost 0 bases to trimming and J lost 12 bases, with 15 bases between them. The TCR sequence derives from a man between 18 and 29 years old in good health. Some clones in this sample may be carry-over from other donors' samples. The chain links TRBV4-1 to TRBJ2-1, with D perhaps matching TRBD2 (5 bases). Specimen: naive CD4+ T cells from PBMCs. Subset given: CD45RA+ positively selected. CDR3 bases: TGCGCCAGCAGCCAAGATTTAGGTGGGAGTGGGCAGTTCTTC. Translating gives CASSQDLGGSGQFF.